The clone carrying this T cell receptor beta chain was picked up many times. The target antigen is unknown. This record comes from a study of early T cells in non-severe SARS-CoV-2 infection. About the research overall: Sequenced material consisted of bulk RNA (from unsorted whole blood), and chains were unpaired.

Study-level results: Clonotype matching in VDJdb favored anti-spike CD8 responses and did not capture private and CD4 specificities.

Losses at the gene ends were 6 bases for V and 3 bases for J; bases not matched to a gene: 6. The CDR3 is made up of 13 amino acids. Germline values: CDR1 SQVTM, CDR2 ANQGSEA. Individual cDNA molecules each received unique molecular identifiers attached to them. TCRdb called the 5' RACE reads again in MiXCR, with one record for every CDR3 protein. This table holds approximately 30,000 distinct CDR3 sequences, around 7% found once. This chain uses TRBV29-1 with TRBJ2-7, with TRBD1 identical over 9 bases. The sequencing here drew on whole blood, taken at baseline. This clonotype was obtained from an adult who was a healthcare worker with PCR-confirmed SARS-CoV-2 infection or an uninfected control (not recorded which). As DNA, the CDR3 is TGCAGCGTAGCCGGGACAGGGATCTACGAGCAGTACTTC. Translated, it gives CSVAGTGIYEQYF.